A single sample is the source of the 15 T cell receptor beta chains below, sequenced in a study of blood T cell repertoires in COVID-19 (dated by TCRdb to about 2020). Receptor amplification or capture employed the immunoSEQ multiplex PCR assay. TCRdb provides this immuneACCESS table in a form limited to in-frame rearrangements. Some clones are lacking; in checked studies, under half of them reflect an unresolved V gene, and why the rest are absent is not known. The sample table lists some 52,000 clones, around 84% of them with a count of one. The ten biggest clones cover around 28% of the sample. Sequencing was performed on peripheral blood. The receptors were gathered from a human donor in a cohort sampled during active COVID-19.

In this sample, this clone turned up a few times. The gene calls are TRBV6-5 and TRBJ1-1, with D unresolved. The germline gives CDR1 MNHEY, CDR2 SVGAGI. The CDR3 consists of 13 residues. The V end lost 7 bases, the J end lost 3 bases, and 12 bases lay between the germline ends. CDR3 DNA sequence: TGTGCCAGCACCCGTCGGGGTTACACTGAAGCTTTCTTT. This sequence encodes CASTRRGYTEAFF.

The V gene is TRBV7-9, the J gene TRBJ1-4, with 8 bases aligning to TRBD1. The CDR3 has 18 amino acids. Germline V gene sequence: CDR1 SEHNR, CDR2 FQNEAQ (reference sequence). Trimming removed 5 bases from V and 2 bases from J; junction bases left unmatched: 13. CDR3 coding DNA: TGTGCCAGCAGCACTAGCGTGAGACAGGGGTTGACTAATGAAAAACTGTTTTTT. This translates into CASSTSVRQGLTNEKLFF.

The V and J genes are TRBV18 and TRBJ1-5, with TRBD1 matching over 9 bases. CDR1 KGHSH and CDR2 LQKENI come from the germline V gene. The CDR3 length is 16 residues. The J segment lost 0 bases and the V segment lost 3 bases, leaving 3 bases of the junction unmatched. CDR3 nucleotides: TGTGCCAGCTCACCGGGACAGGGACATAGCAATCAGCCCCAGCATTTT. Translated: CASSPGQGHSNQPQHF.

The genes are TRBV7-9 and TRBJ1-4; TRBD1 is a possible D gene (6 bases). Trimming took off 1 base at V and 6 bases at J, with 15 bases between the two ends. This CDR3 comprises 16 residues. CDR1 is SEHNR, CDR2 FQNEAQ, per germline (reference sequence). This CDR3 is CASSLGLAGGDEKLFF. The CDR3 DNA reads as TGTGCCAGCAGCTTAGGGTTGGCGGGGGGCGATGAAAAACTGTTTTTT.

The chain has TRBV14 and TRBJ2-1; the D gene is possibly TRBD2 (5 bases). The germline V gene has CDR1 SGHDN and CDR2 FVKESK. The CDR3 length is 14 residues. Deletions cut 4 bases from V and 7 bases from J, with 14 bases between. CDR3 residues: CASSPRGSVNEQFF. As DNA, the CDR3 is TGTGCCAGCAGCCCCCGAGGGAGTGTTAATGAGCAGTTCTTC.

The CDR3 region is CASSYPTRREYTDTQYF. DNA of the CDR3: TGTGCCAGCAGTTACCCCACTCGGCGGGAGTACACAGATACGCAGTATTTT. This chain connects TRBV6-2 or TRBV6-3 to TRBJ2-3; 7 bases line up with TRBD2. Germline CDR1 is MNHEY and CDR2 is SVGEGT. CDR3 size: 17 residues. V was clipped by 2 bases and J by 2 bases; unmatched bases: 10.

The chain links TRBV4-1 to TRBJ1-2, with D possibly being TRBD1 (5 bases). Trimming stripped 0 bases from V and 8 bases from J, with 13 bases between. CDR1 is MGHRA, CDR2 YSYEKL, per germline. The CDR3 has 14 residues. The CDR3 spells CASSQDLPGYGYTF. CDR3 coding DNA: TGCGCCAGCAGCCAAGATCTGCCAGGGTACGGCTACACCTTC.

This chain connects TRBV7-8 to TRBJ1-2; 11 bases fit TRBD1. From germline, CDR1 is SGHVS and CDR2 FQNEAQ. V was clipped by 2 bases and J by 6 bases; unmatched bases: 14. The CDR3 has 18 amino acids. CDR3 bases: TGTGCCAGCAGCTTAATTCCCGGGACAGGGGGGAATCTAGATGGCTACACCTTC. Translating it yields CASSLIPGTGGNLDGYTF.

This chain links TRBV5-1 with TRBJ2-5, with 9 positions matching TRBD2. Germline V CDR1 and CDR2: SGHRS, YFSETQ. Germline trimming cut 0 bases from V and 4 bases from J; bases unmatched to any gene: 7. This CDR3 contains 16 residues. The CDR3 nucleotides are TGCGCCAGCAGCTTGGAGGGCGGGAGGGACGGAGAGACCCAGTACTTC. It encodes CASSLEGGRDGETQYF.

J is TRBJ2-5 and V is TRBV5-1; TRBD1 matches 8 bases. The CDR3 sequence is 13 residues long. Trimming removed 5 bases from V and 4 bases from J; junction bases left unmatched: 4. Per the germline V gene, CDR1 is SGHRS and CDR2 is YFSETQ. The chain's CDR3 is CASRTGGLETQYF. CDR3 nucleotide sequence: TGCGCCAGCAGAACAGGGGGTTTAGAGACCCAGTACTTC.

The chain is built from TRBV7-8 and TRBJ2-5, with D uncertain. CDR1 and CDR2 (germline): SGHVS, FQNEAQ. CDR3 length: 13 residues. V was trimmed by 7 bases and J by 2 bases, leaving 11 bases between them. CDR3 nucleotide sequence: TGTGCCAGCAACCCTCTTAGACAAGAGACCCAGTACTTC. Translated, it gives CASNPLRQETQYF.

V and J are TRBV30 and TRBJ1-3, with 9 positions matching TRBD1. This CDR3 has 19 residues. The J segment lost 0 bases and the V segment lost 8 bases, leaving 20 bases of the junction unmatched. Looked up from germline, CDR1 is GTSNPN and CDR2 is SVGIG (reference sequence). The CDR3: CAPRRWDRDPTCSGNTIYF. CDR3 bases: TGTGCCCCCCGGAGATGGGACAGGGACCCAACCTGCTCTGGAAACACCATATATTTT. The full variable domain, completed using reference TRBV30 and TRBJ1-3, is SQTIHQWPATLVQPVGSPLSLECTVEGTSNPNLYWYRQAAGRGLQLLFYSVGIGQISSEVPQNLSASRPQDRQFILSSKKLLLSDSGFYLCAPRRWDRDPTCSGNTIYFGEGSWLTVV.

This clone was counted only a few times. The CDR3 reads CASSPQGPKQYF. The CDR3 DNA reads TGTGCCAGCAGCCCCCAGGGCCCCAAGCAGTACTTC. The chain uses TRBV11-2 and TRBJ2-7, with a weak D call TRBD1 (5 bases). The CDR3 loop spans 12 amino acids. V gave up 5 bases and J gave up 8 bases, with 13 bases separating them. Germline CDR1 reads SGHAT; CDR2 reads FQNNGV.

This clone was detected a few times. The chain links TRBV10-2 to TRBJ2-1; perhaps TRBD2 as D (6 bases). CDR1 and CDR2 (germline): WSHSY, SAAADI. The CDR3 is 14 amino acids. The V gene lost 3 bases and the J gene lost 9 bases, with 15 bases spanning the gap. Here the CDR3 DNA reads TGCGCCAGCAGTGAACTAGCCCAGAGGGGTGAGCAGTTCTTC. This encodes CASSELAQRGEQFF.

The V gene is TRBV28, the J gene TRBJ1-2; a possible D gene is TRBD1 (6 bases). Trimming took off 4 bases at V and 2 bases at J, with 11 bases between the two ends. The germline CDR1 and CDR2 sequences are MDHEN and SYDVKM. The CDR3 extends over 14 amino acids. CDR3 protein: CASSSTGTNYGYTF. The CDR3 DNA is TGTGCCAGCAGTTCAACAGGGACGAACTATGGCTACACCTTC.